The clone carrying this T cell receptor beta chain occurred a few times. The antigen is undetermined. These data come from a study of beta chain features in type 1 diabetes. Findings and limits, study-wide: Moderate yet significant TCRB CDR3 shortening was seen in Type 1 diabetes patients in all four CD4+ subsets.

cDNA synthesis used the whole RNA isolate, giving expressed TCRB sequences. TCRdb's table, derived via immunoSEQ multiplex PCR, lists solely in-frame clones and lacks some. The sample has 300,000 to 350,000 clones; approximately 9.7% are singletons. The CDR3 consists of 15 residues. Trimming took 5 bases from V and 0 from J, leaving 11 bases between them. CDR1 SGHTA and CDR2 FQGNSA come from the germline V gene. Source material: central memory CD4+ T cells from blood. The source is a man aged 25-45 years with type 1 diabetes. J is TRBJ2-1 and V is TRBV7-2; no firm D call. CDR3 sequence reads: CASSTDITSYNEQFF. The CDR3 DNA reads TGTGCCAGCAGCACCGACATCACCTCCTACAATGAGCAGTTCTTC.